This TCR beta chain was sequenced in a study of blood T cell repertoires in COVID-19. Study background: There were acute and convalescent COVID-19 samples, and they came from the United States, Italy and Spain.

The V gene's germline CDR1 is KGHSH and CDR2 LQKENI. The CDR3 loop spans 15 amino acids. Trimming stripped 3 bases from V and 4 bases from J, with 13 bases between. Authors' processing steps: Reference gene primer amplification gave nucleated cell count estimates. Some clones are missing from TCRdb's copy, which holds only in-frame ones; the method was immunoSEQ multiplex PCR. The V and J calls and the clone size are those of that table, but D and trimming were determined from the DNA. This table has a few hundred thousand clones, approximately 85% appearing once. On this clone: Other DNA sequences in this specimen translate into the identical CDR3.

The gene calls are TRBV18 and TRBJ1-5; D not certain. The clonotype was recovered from a woman in her seventies with acute or convalescent COVID-19. Source material: peripheral blood. CDR3 region: CASSPATNGNQPQHF. The CDR3 DNA sequence: TGTGCCAGCTCACCTGCGACAAACGGTAATCAGCCCCAGCATTTT. The full variable domain, rest sourced from reference TRBV18 and TRBJ1-5, is NAGVMQNPRHLVRRRGQEARLRCSPMKGHSHVYWYRQLPEEGLKFMVYLQKENIIDESGMPKERFSAEFPKEGPSILRIQQVVRGDSAAYFCASSPATNGNQPQHFGDGTRLSIL.